The rows below give T cell receptor beta chains drawn from one sample of a study of shared clonotypes between healthy human individuals. Libraries were prepared by immunoSEQ multiplex PCR; TCRdb keeps only in-frame clonotypes and omits some of them. This sample has about 2.3 million clones; less than 95% occur once, and the top ten carry approximately 0.39%. The source material was naive CD4+ T cells from PBMCs. Receptors originate from a man between 18 and 35 years old in good health. Some clones in this sample may be carry-over from other donors' samples. The CDR3 runs from the conserved cysteine through the conserved F or W. D genes are given only for firm matches. A clone size is listed for some rows: how often the clone was seen (once, few, many), or a class if it is expanded.

D: TRBD2; J: TRBJ2-3; V: TRBV28; size: -; CDR3: CASSLDASGRGFTDTQYF; DNA: TGTGCCAGCAGTTTAGATGCTAGCGGGAGGGGCTTCACAGATACGCAGTATTTT
D: -; J: TRBJ1-1; V: TRBV11-1; size: -; CDR3: CASSSTSEAFF; DNA: TGTGCCAGCAGCTCTACCTCTGAAGCTTTCTTT
D: TRBD2; J: TRBJ2-7; V: TRBV30; size: once; CDR3: CAWTRLAGTYEQYF; DNA: TGTGCCTGGACCCGACTAGCGGGAACCTACGAGCAGTACTTC
D: -; J: TRBJ2-2; V: TRBV29-1; size: -; CDR3: CSVGQANTGELFF; DNA: TGCAGCGTTGGTCAGGCGAACACCGGGGAGCTGTTTTTT
D: TRBD1; J: TRBJ2-1; V: TRBV6-5; size: -; CDR3: CASSYRQGNNEQFF; DNA: TGTGCCAGCAGTTACCGACAGGGGAACAATGAGCAGTTCTTC
D: -; J: TRBJ2-3; V: TRBV7-2; size: -; CDR3: CASSKIIRSPGADTQYF; DNA: TGTGCCAGCAGTAAAATCATCCGCTCCCCAGGGGCAGATACGCAGTATTTT
D: -; J: TRBJ1-5; V: TRBV28; size: -; CDR3: CASRGRGNQPQHF; DNA: TGTGCCAGCAGGGGAAGGGGCAATCAGCCCCAGCATTTT
D: -; J: TRBJ2-7; V: TRBV7-3; size: -; CDR3: CASSFNTGNQQYF; DNA: TGTGCCAGCAGCTTTAATACAGGGAATCAGCAGTACTTC
D: -; J: TRBJ1-5; V: TRBV5-5; size: -; CDR3: CASSPGAINQPQHF; DNA: TGTGCCAGCAGCCCCGGGGCTATAAATCAGCCCCAGCATTTT
D: TRBD1; J: TRBJ1-2; V: TRBV27; size: -; CDR3: CASSSKLPGQIAYGYTF; DNA: TGTGCCAGCAGTTCCAAGCTCCCGGGACAGATAGCGTATGGCTACACCTTC
D: -; J: TRBJ2-1; V: TRBV7-3; size: -; CDR3: CASSLSGETSNEQFF; DNA: TGTGCCAGCAGCTTGAGTGGCGAGACCTCTAATGAGCAGTTCTTC
D: -; J: TRBJ2-4; V: TRBV6-5; size: -; CDR3: CASTFGPAQYF; DNA: TGTGCCAGCACCTTCGGGCCTGCTCAGTACTTC
D: -; J: TRBJ1-2; V: TRBV15; size: -; CDR3: CATSGQPNNYGYTF; DNA: TGTGCCACCAGCGGACAGCCGAATAACTATGGCTACACCTTC
D: -; J: TRBJ2-3; V: TRBV5-4; size: -; CDR3: CASSLGAGTGTDTQYF; DNA: TGTGCCAGCAGTTTGGGGGCCGGAACAGGCACAGATACGCAGTATTTT
D: -; J: TRBJ2-2; V: TRBV10-3; size: -; CDR3: CAISEVGSETGELFF; DNA: TGTGCCATCAGTGAGGTCGGGAGTGAGACCGGGGAGCTGTTTTTT
D: -; J: TRBJ1-5; V: TRBV28; size: -; CDR3: CASSLGPRGNQPQHF; DNA: TGTGCCAGCAGTTTAGGCCCGAGGGGCAATCAGCCCCAGCATTTT
D: -; J: TRBJ2-7; V: TRBV27; size: -; CDR3: CASKSGRARYEQYF; DNA: TGTGCCAGCAAGTCGGGCAGGGCTCGCTACGAGCAGTACTTC
D: TRBD2; J: TRBJ2-2; V: TRBV6-6; size: -; CDR3: CASSYPTSGTTGELFF; DNA: TGTGCCAGCAGTTACCCGACTAGCGGGACCACCGGGGAGCTGTTTTTT
D: -; J: TRBJ1-1; V: TRBV7-8; size: -; CDR3: CASSLRGRESPNTEAFF; DNA: TGTGCCAGCAGCTTACGGGGCAGGGAATCCCCGAACACTGAAGCTTTCTTT
D: -; J: TRBJ2-7; V: TRBV5-8; size: -; CDR3: CASSFLSSTGVYEQYF; DNA: TGTGCCAGCAGCTTTTTGTCATCTACAGGAGTCTACGAGCAGTACTTC
D: TRBD2; J: TRBJ2-7; V: TRBV7-6; size: -; CDR3: CASSLSAGGPLPYEQYF; DNA: TGTGCCAGCAGCTTATCAGCGGGAGGGCCGTTACCCTACGAGCAGTACTTC
D: -; J: TRBJ1-5; V: TRBV25-1; size: once; CDR3: CASSDQLNSNQPQHF; DNA: TGTGCCAGCAGTGACCAGCTAAATAGCAATCAGCCCCAGCATTTT
D: -; J: TRBJ1-5; V: TRBV28; size: -; CDR3: CASSTPGQPQHF; DNA: TGTGCCAGCAGTACCCCCGGGCAGCCCCAGCATTTT
D: -; J: TRBJ2-6; V: TRBV6-5; size: -; CDR3: CASSYSGSTGANVLTF; DNA: TGTGCCAGCAGTTACTCAGGATCAACTGGGGCCAACGTCCTGACTTTC
D: -; J: TRBJ2-7; V: TRBV5-1; size: once; CDR3: CASSGVSSYEQYF; DNA: TGCGCCAGCAGTGGGGTTAGCTCCTACGAGCAGTACTTC
D: -; J: TRBJ2-1; V: TRBV20-1; size: -; CDR3: CSAMSGGKQFF; DNA: TGCAGTGCTATGTCTGGCGGGAAGCAGTTCTTC
D: -; J: TRBJ1-2; V: TRBV18; size: -; CDR3: CASSPPEAPVPAGNGYTF; DNA: TGTGCCAGCTCACCACCGGAGGCCCCTGTGCCGGCGGGAAATGGCTACACCTTC
D: -; J: TRBJ1-4; V: TRBV4-1; size: few; CDR3: CASSQARPEKLFF; DNA: TGCGCCAGCAGCCAAGCCCGGCCTGAAAAACTGTTTTTT
D: -; J: TRBJ2-7; V: TRBV6-5; size: -; CDR3: CASSLGRHYEQYF; DNA: TGTGCCAGCAGTTTGGGACGGCACTACGAGCAGTACTTC
D: -; J: TRBJ1-2; V: TRBV7-3; size: -; CDR3: CASSLTAEYGYTF; DNA: TGTGCCAGCAGCTTAACCGCTGAGTATGGCTACACCTTC
D: TRBD1; J: TRBJ1-5; V: TRBV9; size: -; CDR3: CASSAGQGYQPQHF; DNA: TGTGCCAGCAGCGCGGGACAGGGATATCAGCCCCAGCATTTT
D: TRBD2; J: TRBJ2-3; V: TRBV7-2; size: -; CDR3: CASSLPSGAGEYF; DNA: TGTGCCAGCAGCTTACCTAGCGGGGCGGGAGAGTATTTT
D: -; J: TRBJ2-7; V: TRBV5-1; size: -; CDR3: CASSLNRVGEQYF; DNA: TGCGCCAGCAGCCTGAACAGGGTGGGCGAGCAGTACTTC
D: -; J: TRBJ2-7; V: TRBV6-4; size: -; CDR3: CASSVFWGDYEQYF; DNA: TGTGCCAGCAGTGTGTTCTGGGGAGACTACGAGCAGTACTTC
D: -; J: TRBJ1-5; V: TRBV28; size: -; CDR3: CASSFRGYSNQPQHF; DNA: TGTGCCAGCAGTTTCAGGGGCTATAGCAATCAGCCCCAGCATTTT
D: -; J: TRBJ2-4; V: TRBV6-6; size: -; CDR3: CASSWELAKNIQYF; DNA: TGTGCCAGCAGTTGGGAGCTAGCCAAAAACATTCAGTACTTC
D: TRBD2; J: TRBJ2-1; V: TRBV9; size: -; CDR3: CASSVAYSAGGYNEQFF; DNA: TGTGCCAGCAGCGTAGCCTACTCGGCGGGGGGATACAATGAGCAGTTCTTC
D: -; J: TRBJ2-3; V: TRBV7-6; size: few; CDR3: CASSLSSTDTQYF; DNA: TGTGCCAGCAGCTTGAGTAGCACAGATACGCAGTATTTT
D: -; J: TRBJ2-1; V: TRBV15; size: once; CDR3: CATSRAIGGSYNEQFF; DNA: TGTGCCACCAGCAGAGCTATTGGGGGGTCCTACAATGAGCAGTTCTTC
D: -; J: TRBJ2-7; V: TRBV5-8; size: -; CDR3: CASSLSSYEQYF; DNA: TGTGCCAGCAGCCTGAGCTCCTACGAGCAGTACTTC
D: -; J: TRBJ2-7; V: TRBV5-1; size: -; CDR3: CASSLPQGVGEQYF; DNA: TGCGCCAGCAGCTTGCCCCAGGGAGTAGGCGAGCAGTACTTC
D: -; J: TRBJ2-2; V: TRBV21-1; size: once; CDR3: CARDTGRTGELFF; DNA: TGTGCCAGGGATACAGGGCGCACCGGGGAGCTGTTTTTT
D: -; J: TRBJ1-2; V: TRBV9; size: -; CDR3: CASSVEFGGGYTF; DNA: TGTGCCAGCAGCGTAGAATTTGGGGGTGGCTACACCTTC
D: -; J: TRBJ2-3; V: TRBV5-8; size: -; CDR3: CASSWGVEADTQYF; DNA: TGTGCCAGCAGCTGGGGGGTGGAGGCAGATACGCAGTATTTT
D: TRBD2; J: TRBJ2-3; V: TRBV10-1; size: -; CDR3: CASSEGGLDTDTQYF; DNA: TGCGCCAGCAGTGAAGGGGGACTAGACACAGATACGCAGTATTTT
D: -; J: TRBJ2-3; V: TRBV7-3; size: once; CDR3: CASSSTDTQYF; DNA: TGTGCCAGCAGCAGCACAGATACGCAGTATTTT
D: -; J: TRBJ2-5; V: TRBV18; size: -; CDR3: CASSPVVRGPPETQYF; DNA: TGTGCCAGCTCACCAGTTGTGCGCGGGCCCCCAGAGACCCAGTACTTC
D: -; J: TRBJ1-4; V: TRBV5-1; size: -; CDR3: CASATHRATNEKLFF; DNA: TGCGCCAGCGCAACACACCGAGCAACTAATGAAAAACTGTTTTTT
D: -; J: TRBJ2-7; V: TRBV6-7; size: -; CDR3: CASSIRIASYEQYF; DNA: TGTGCCAGCAGTATACGGATAGCCTCCTACGAGCAGTACTTC
D: -; J: TRBJ2-1; V: TRBV15; size: -; CDR3: CATSRSVSSYNEQFF; DNA: TGTGCCACCAGCCGCTCCGTAAGCTCCTACAATGAGCAGTTCTTC
D: TRBD2; J: TRBJ2-4; V: TRBV5-1; size: -; CDR3: CASTDRGTSGRDGNIQYF; DNA: TGCGCCAGCACCGACCGGGGGACTAGCGGGAGGGATGGAAACATTCAGTACTTC
D: -; J: TRBJ2-7; V: TRBV4-3; size: -; CDR3: CASSQTGLRDTAYEQYF; DNA: TGCGCCAGCAGCCAAACAGGGCTCAGGGACACCGCCTACGAGCAGTACTTC
D: -; J: TRBJ2-6; V: TRBV4-2; size: -; CDR3: CASSQAGSSSGANVLTF; DNA: TGTGCCAGCAGCCAAGCCGGCAGTAGCTCTGGGGCCAACGTCCTGACTTTC